A single T cell receptor beta chain is shown here with its context. What it recognizes is unknown. The sample comes from a study of human T cells and chemical hapten exposure. About the research overall: The study patch tested 0.01% DPC on the upper back and read results at 6 days. Chiefly women, the patients showed alopecia areata, totalis or universalis.

TCRdb processed the RACE reads anew with MiXCR; each CDR3 protein has one entry. The sample yields about 190,000 distinct CDR3 sequences, more than 20% seen once. Time point: patch test 3, about 24 weeks after DPC sensitization. As for treatment: therapeutic diphenylcyclopropenone sensitization with weekly scalp DPC. Total RNA was isolated from unfractionated whole blood. Whole-study results and caveats: The study found that DPC sensitization did not change TCRs above 1 in 1000 frequency.

The receptor comes from a woman aged 35 to 49 with alopecia areata. Some clones in this sample may be carry-over from other donors' samples. This specimen was whole blood, taken in connection with sensitization to the hapten diphenylcyclopropenone (DPC).

The CDR3 reads CASSQDGADSGYTF. CDR3 sequence (DNA): TGCGCCAGCAGCCAAGACGGGGCTGATAGTGGCTACACCTTC. The chain employs TRBV4-1 and TRBJ1-2; a possible D gene is TRBD1 (5 bases). Germline lookup yields CDR1 MGHRA and CDR2 YSYEKL. With 0 bases removed from V and 7 bases from J, the gap between germline ends came to 12 bases. The CDR3 spans 14 residues.